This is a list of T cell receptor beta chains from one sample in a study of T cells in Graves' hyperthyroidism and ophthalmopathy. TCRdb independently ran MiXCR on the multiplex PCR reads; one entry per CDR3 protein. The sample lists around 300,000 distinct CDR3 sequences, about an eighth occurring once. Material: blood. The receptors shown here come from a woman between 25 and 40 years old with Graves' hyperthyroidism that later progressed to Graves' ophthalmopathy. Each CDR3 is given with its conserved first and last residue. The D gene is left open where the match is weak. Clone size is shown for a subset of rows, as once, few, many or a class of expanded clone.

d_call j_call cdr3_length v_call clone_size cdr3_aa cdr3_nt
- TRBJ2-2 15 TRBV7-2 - CASSLSEWYGGELFF TGTGCCAGCAGCTTAAGCGAATGGTACGGCGGGGAGCTGTTTTTT
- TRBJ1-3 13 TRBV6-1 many CASRPQGGNTIYF TGTGCCAGCAGGCCGCAGGGGGGAAACACCATATATTTT
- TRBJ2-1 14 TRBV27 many CASSLSWIYNEQFF TGTGCCAGCAGTTTAAGCTGGATTTACAATGAGCAGTTCTTC
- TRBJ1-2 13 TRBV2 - CASSETRSYGYTF TGTGCCAGCAGTGAAACTCGCAGCTATGGCTACACCTTC
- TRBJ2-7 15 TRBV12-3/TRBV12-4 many CASSLGASGYYEQYF TGTGCCAGCAGTTTGGGGGCTAGCGGCTACTACGAGCAGTACTTC
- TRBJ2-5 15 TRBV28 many CASSSSTENQETQYF TGTGCCAGCAGTTCCTCGACAGAAAACCAAGAGACCCAGTACTTC
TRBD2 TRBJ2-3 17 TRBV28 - CVSSTPSRGLAGDTQYF TGTGTCAGCAGCACCCCGAGTAGGGGACTAGCCGGAGATACGCAGTATTTT
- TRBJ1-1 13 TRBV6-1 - CASSKGPNTEAFF TGTGCCAGCAGCAAGGGGCCGAACACTGAAGCTTTCTTT
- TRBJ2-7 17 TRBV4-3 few CASSQDRADLSSYEQYF TGCGCCAGCAGCCAAGATCGCGCGGACTTAAGTTCCTACGAGCAGTACTTC
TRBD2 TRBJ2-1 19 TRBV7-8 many CASSLAGLAGGLPYNEQFF TGTGCCAGCAGCTTAGCGGGCCTAGCGGGAGGGTTGCCCTACAATGAGCAGTTCTTC
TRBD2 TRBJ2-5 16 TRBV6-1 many CASSFGTSVLQETQYF TGTGCCAGCAGTTTCGGGACTAGCGTACTACAAGAGACCCAGTACTTC
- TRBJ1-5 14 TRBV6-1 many CASSLPGSNQPQHF TGTGCCAGCAGTCTGCCGGGTAGCAATCAGCCCCAGCATTTT
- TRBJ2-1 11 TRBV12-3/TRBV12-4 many CASKGLGEQFF TGTGCCAGCAAGGGATTGGGTGAGCAGTTCTTC
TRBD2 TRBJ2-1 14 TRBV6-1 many CASIRRELGNEQFF TGTGCCAGCATTAGGCGGGAGCTGGGGAATGAGCAGTTCTTC
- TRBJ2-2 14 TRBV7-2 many CASSPSGVGGELFF TGTGCCAGCTCCCCGTCAGGCGTAGGCGGGGAGCTGTTTTTT
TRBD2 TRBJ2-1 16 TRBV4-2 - CASSQEFLAEGNEQFF TGTGCCAGCAGCCAAGAGTTTCTAGCGGAGGGGAATGAGCAGTTCTTC
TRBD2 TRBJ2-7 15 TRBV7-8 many CASSFLGGRGDEQYF TGTGCCAGCAGCTTTTTGGGAGGGCGAGGGGACGAGCAGTACTTC
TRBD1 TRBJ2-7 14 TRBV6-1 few CASSSPGQMVKQYF TGTGCCAGCAGTTCCCCGGGACAGATGGTCAAGCAGTACTTC
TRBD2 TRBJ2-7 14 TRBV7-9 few CASSTGTSGYEQYF TGTGCCAGCAGCACCGGGACTAGCGGGTACGAGCAGTACTTC
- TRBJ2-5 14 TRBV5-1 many CASSLGPGDETQYF TGCGCCAGCAGCTTGGGGCCAGGGGACGAGACCCAGTACTTC
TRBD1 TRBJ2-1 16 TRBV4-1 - CASSQWGQGSYNEQFF TGCGCCAGCAGCCAATGGGGACAGGGGTCCTACAATGAGCAGTTCTTC
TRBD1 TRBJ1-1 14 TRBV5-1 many CASSFGTVNTEAFF TGTGCCAGCAGCTTCGGGACAGTGAACACTGAAGCTTTCTTT
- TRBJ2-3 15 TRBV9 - CASSPGTPRPDTQYF TGTGCCAGCAGCCCCGGGACGCCGCGACCAGATACGCAGTATTTT
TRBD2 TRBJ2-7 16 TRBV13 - CASSLSGGSGRYEQYF TGTGCCAGCAGCTTGTCGGGCGGTAGCGGGAGATACGAGCAGTACTTC
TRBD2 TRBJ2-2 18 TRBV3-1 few CASRHSSGRAPRPGELFF TGTGCCAGCAGGCATTCTAGCGGGAGGGCCCCAAGACCCGGGGAGCTGTTTTTT
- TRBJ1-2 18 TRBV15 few CATSRDLGGDFVDDGYTF TGTGCCACCAGCAGAGATCTGGGGGGAGACTTCGTGGACGATGGCTACACCTTC
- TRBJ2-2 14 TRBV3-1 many CASSQDPGTGELFF TGTGCCAGCAGCCAAGATCCGGGAACCGGGGAGCTGTTTTTT
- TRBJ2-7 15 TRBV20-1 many CSARDPWRAKNEQYF TGCAGTGCTAGAGATCCCTGGCGGGCGAAAAACGAGCAGTACTTC
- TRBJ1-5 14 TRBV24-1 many CATSDPLANQPQHF TGTGCCACCAGTGATCCCCTGGCCAATCAGCCCCAGCATTTT
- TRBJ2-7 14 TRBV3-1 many CASSLREGSYEQYF TGTGCCAGCAGCCTAAGAGAGGGTTCCTACGAGCAGTACTTC
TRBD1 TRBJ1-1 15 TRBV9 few CASSQHTGTATEAFF TGTGCCAGCAGCCAACACACCGGGACAGCGACTGAAGCTTTCTTT
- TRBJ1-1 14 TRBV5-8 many CASSWNAGNTEAFF TGTGCCAGCAGCTGGAACGCAGGGAACACTGAAGCTTTCTTT
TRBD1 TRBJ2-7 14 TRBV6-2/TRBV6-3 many CASSPGQVNYEQYF TGTGCCAGCAGCCCCGGACAGGTAAACTACGAGCAGTACTTC
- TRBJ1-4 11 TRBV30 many CAWRVGEKLFF TGTGCCTGGAGGGTTGGCGAAAAACTGTTTTTT
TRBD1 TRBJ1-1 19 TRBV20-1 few CSARDLHLVLGQGNTEAFF TGCAGTGCTAGAGATCTCCACCTCGTACTGGGACAGGGAAACACTGAAGCTTTCTTT
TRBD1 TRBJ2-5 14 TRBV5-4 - CASSLGGVGETQYF TGTGCCAGCAGCCTAGGGGGCGTGGGGGAGACCCAGTACTTC
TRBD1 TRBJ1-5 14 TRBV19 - CASSDRDRFQPQHF TGTGCCAGTAGTGACCGGGACAGGTTTCAGCCCCAGCATTTT
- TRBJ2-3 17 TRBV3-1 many CASSHTADLPFTDTQYF TGTGCCAGCAGCCACACAGCCGACCTGCCCTTCACAGATACGCAGTATTTT
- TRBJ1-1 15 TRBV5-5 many CASSGGPRLGTEAFF TGTGCCAGCAGCGGAGGGCCGCGGTTGGGCACTGAAGCTTTCTTT
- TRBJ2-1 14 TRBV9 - CASSVESSYNEQFF TGTGCCAGCAGCGTAGAAAGCTCCTACAATGAGCAGTTCTTC
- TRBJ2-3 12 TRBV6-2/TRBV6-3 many CASRGPADTQYF TGTGCCAGCAGAGGACCAGCAGATACGCAGTATTTT
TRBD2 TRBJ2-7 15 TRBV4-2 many CASSQVSGSVYEQYF TGTGCCAGCAGCCAAGTTAGCGGGAGTGTTTACGAGCAGTACTTC
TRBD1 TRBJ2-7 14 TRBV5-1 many CASSLGQGADEQYF TGCGCCAGCAGCTTGGGGCAGGGGGCAGATGAGCAGTACTTC
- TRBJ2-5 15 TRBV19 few CASSKTSGYQETQYF TGTGCCAGTAGCAAGACGAGCGGCTACCAAGAGACCCAGTACTTC
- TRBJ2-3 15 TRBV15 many CATSSIAEGTDTQYF TGTGCCACCAGCAGTATAGCGGAAGGCACAGATACGCAGTATTTT
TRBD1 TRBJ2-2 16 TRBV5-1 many CASRAGTGGLTGELFF TGCGCCAGCAGGGCCGGGACAGGGGGCCTCACCGGGGAGCTGTTTTTT
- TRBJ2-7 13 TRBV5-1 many CASSTGAGYEQYF TGCGCCAGCAGCACAGGCGCAGGCTACGAGCAGTACTTC
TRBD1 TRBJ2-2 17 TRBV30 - CAWSLHSGTVNTGELFF TGTGCCTGGAGTCTTCATTCCGGGACAGTTAACACCGGGGAGCTGTTTTTT
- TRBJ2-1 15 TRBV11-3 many CASSPYHSVYNEQFF TGTGCCAGCAGCCCCTACCATAGCGTCTACAATGAGCAGTTCTTC
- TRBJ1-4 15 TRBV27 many CASSPFGGGTEKLFF TGTGCCAGCAGTCCTTTTGGGGGCGGTACGGAAAAACTGTTTTTT
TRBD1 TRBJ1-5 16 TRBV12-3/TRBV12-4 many CASSPGTGYSNQPQHF TGTGCCAGCAGTCCTGGGACAGGGTATAGCAATCAGCCCCAGCATTTT
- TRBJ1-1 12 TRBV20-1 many CSARRGGTEAFF TGCAGTGCTAGGAGGGGAGGCACTGAAGCTTTCTTT
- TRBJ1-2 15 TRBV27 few CASSLSNEGVWGYTF TGTGCCAGCAGTTTATCGAACGAGGGGGTCTGGGGCTACACCTTC
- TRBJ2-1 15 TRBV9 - CASSVSRGMGNEQFF TGTGCCAGCAGCGTAAGTCGGGGGATGGGTAATGAGCAGTTCTTC
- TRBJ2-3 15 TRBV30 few CAWSVQSPSTDTQYF TGTGCCTGGAGTGTACAGAGCCCTAGCACAGATACGCAGTATTTT
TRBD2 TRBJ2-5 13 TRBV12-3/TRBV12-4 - CATAGGVRETQYF TGTGCCACCGCGGGGGGGGTTAGGGAGACCCAGTACTTC
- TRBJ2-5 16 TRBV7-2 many CASSWAPQTIQETQYF TGTGCCAGCAGCTGGGCCCCACAGACTATCCAAGAGACCCAGTACTTC
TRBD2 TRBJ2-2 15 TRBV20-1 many CSATEAGANTGELFF TGCAGTGCTACAGAAGCGGGGGCTAACACCGGGGAGCTGTTTTTT
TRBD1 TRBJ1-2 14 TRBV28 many CASSLNRGGYGYTF TGTGCCAGCAGTTTGAACAGGGGAGGCTATGGCTACACCTTC